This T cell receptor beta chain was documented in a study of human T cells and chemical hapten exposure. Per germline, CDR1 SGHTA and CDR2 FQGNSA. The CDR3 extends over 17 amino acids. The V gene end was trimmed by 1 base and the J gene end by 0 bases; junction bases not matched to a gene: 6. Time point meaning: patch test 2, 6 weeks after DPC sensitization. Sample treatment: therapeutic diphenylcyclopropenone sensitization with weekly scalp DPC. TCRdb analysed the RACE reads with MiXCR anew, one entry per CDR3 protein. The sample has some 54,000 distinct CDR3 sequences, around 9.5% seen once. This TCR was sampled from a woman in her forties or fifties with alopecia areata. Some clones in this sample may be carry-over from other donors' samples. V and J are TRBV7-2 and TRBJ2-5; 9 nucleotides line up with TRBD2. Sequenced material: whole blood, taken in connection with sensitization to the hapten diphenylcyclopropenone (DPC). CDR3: CASSLVPLAGNQETQYF. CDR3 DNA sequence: TGTGCCAGCAGCTTAGTGCCGCTAGCGGGAAACCAAGAGACCCAGTACTTC.